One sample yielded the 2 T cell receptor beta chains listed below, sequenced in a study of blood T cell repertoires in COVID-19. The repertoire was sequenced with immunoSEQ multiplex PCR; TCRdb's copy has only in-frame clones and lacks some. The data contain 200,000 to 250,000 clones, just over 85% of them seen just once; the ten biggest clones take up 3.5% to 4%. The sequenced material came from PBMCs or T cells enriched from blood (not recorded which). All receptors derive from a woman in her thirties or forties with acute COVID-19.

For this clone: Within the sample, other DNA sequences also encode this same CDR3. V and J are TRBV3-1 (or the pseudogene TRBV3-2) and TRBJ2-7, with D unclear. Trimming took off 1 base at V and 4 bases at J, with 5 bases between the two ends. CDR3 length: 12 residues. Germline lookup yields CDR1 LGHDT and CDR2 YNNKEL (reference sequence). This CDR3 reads CASSQGGYEQYF. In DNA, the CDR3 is TGTGCCAGCAGCCAAGGCGGATACGAGCAGTACTTC.

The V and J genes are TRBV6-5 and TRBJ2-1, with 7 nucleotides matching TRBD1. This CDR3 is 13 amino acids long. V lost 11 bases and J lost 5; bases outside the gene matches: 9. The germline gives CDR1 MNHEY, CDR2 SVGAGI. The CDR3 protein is CAASRGQNNEQFF. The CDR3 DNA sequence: TGTGCCGCAAGTAGGGGGCAGAACAATGAGCAGTTCTTC.